This T cell receptor beta chain came from a study of blood T cell repertoires in COVID-19. Study overall: From T cells, B-cell-depleted T cells, or PBMCs came the material, which was cDNA or gDNA.

This CDR3 is 13 amino acids long. Per the germline V gene, CDR1 is MDHEN and CDR2 is SYDVKM. The V and J ends lost 8 bases and 4 bases, in that order; junction bases with no gene match: 6. Per the original methods: Reference gene primers were amplified, and this amplification served to estimate nucleated cell counts. This table comes from immunoSEQ multiplex PCR, and its TCRdb copy is limited to in-frame clones, with some not included. For V, J and clone size, that table is used; D and trimming come from the DNA. The table records under 300,000 clones, 80% to 90% of them present only once. The clonotype was recovered from a woman aged 18-29 years who had recovered from COVID-19. The sequencing sample was made of PBMCs or T cells enriched from blood (not recorded which). The chain links TRBV28 to TRBJ1-2, with TRBD1 identical over 8 bases. The CDR3 spells CASCDRGSYGYTF. The CDR3 DNA reads TGTGCCAGCTGCGACAGGGGATCCTATGGCTACACCTTC.